These T cell receptor beta chains were read from a single sample in a study of blood T cells in healthy people across ages. TCRdb processed the 5' RACE reads anew with MiXCR; each CDR3 protein has one entry. The table lists about 800,000 distinct CDR3 sequences, roughly 25% of them singletons. These same data were also listed under a study on T cells of mothers and their children.

Sequencing input: blood. The origin of the receptors is a boy between 10 and 17 years old in good health. The CDR3 runs from the conserved cysteine through the conserved F or W. D genes are given only for firm matches. Clone size is stated in some rows and not others, as once, few, many or a class when expanded.

>TRBJ2-7|NA|TRBV9|few
CASSGSGLSYEQYF
TGTGCCAGCAGCGGGTCAGGGCTCTCCTACGAGCAGTACTTC
>TRBJ2-7|NA|TRBV29-1|NA
CSVEGPGRVYEQYF
TGCAGCGTTGAAGGTCCAGGGAGAGTCTACGAGCAGTACTTC
>TRBJ1-1|NA|TRBV29-1|few
CSVERAGPEAFF
TGCAGCGTTGAACGGGCAGGGCCAGAAGCTTTCTTT
>TRBJ1-1|NA|TRBV29-1|NA
CSVVQVLNTEAFF
TGCAGCGTCGTACAGGTGCTGAACACTGAAGCTTTCTTT
>TRBJ2-1|TRBD2|TRBV28|NA
CASSPILAGPSYNEQFF
TGTGCCAGCAGCCCTATCCTAGCGGGGCCATCCTACAATGAGCAGTTCTTC
>TRBJ2-1|NA|TRBV15|many
CATSRDELGLPDNEQFF
TGTGCCACCAGCAGAGATGAGTTGGGCCTACCCGACAATGAGCAGTTCTTC
>TRBJ2-7|TRBD1|TRBV4-3|few
CASSQDDRGNEQYF
TGCGCCAGCAGCCAAGATGACAGGGGCAACGAGCAGTACTTC
>TRBJ2-5|NA|TRBV5-1|NA
CASSGQALETQYF
TGCGCCAGCAGCGGGCAGGCCCTGGAGACCCAGTACTTC
>TRBJ1-5|NA|TRBV12-3/TRBV12-4|NA
CASRAQGGQPQHF
TGTGCCAGCAGAGCCCAGGGAGGCCAGCCCCAGCATTTT
>TRBJ1-1|NA|TRBV5-1|NA
CASSPTTASTEAFF
TGCGCCAGCAGCCCGACTACAGCAAGCACTGAAGCTTTCTTT
>TRBJ2-1|TRBD2|TRBV12-3/TRBV12-4|NA
CASSLILAGGQQFF
TGTGCCAGCAGTTTAATACTAGCGGGAGGTCAGCAGTTCTTC
>TRBJ2-1|TRBD2|TRBV5-1|NA
CASSNTIAGGHNEQFF
TGCGCCAGCAGCAATACGATAGCGGGGGGTCACAATGAGCAGTTCTTC
>TRBJ2-5|NA|TRBV24-1|few
CATSEPHTGLRF
TGTGCCACCAGTGAGCCGCACACAGGGCTGCGATTC
>TRBJ2-1|NA|TRBV6-2/TRBV6-3|few
CASRLDERNEQFF
TGTGCCAGCAGACTGGATGAACGGAATGAGCAGTTCTTC
>TRBJ1-2|TRBD1|TRBV3-1|NA
CASSQSDRAYGYTF
TGTGCCAGCAGCCAATCGGACAGGGCCTATGGCTACACCTTC
>TRBJ2-5|TRBD1|TRBV12-3/TRBV12-4|NA
CASSFSPTGQGEETQYF
TGTGCCAGCAGTTTTTCCCCGACAGGACAGGGGGAAGAGACCCAGTACTTC
>TRBJ2-7|TRBD2|TRBV28|NA
CASSSLSGRAFHEQYF
TGTGCCAGCAGTTCACTTAGCGGGAGGGCCTTCCACGAGCAGTACTTC
>TRBJ1-2|NA|TRBV5-5|NA
CASSFGVHPDF
TGTGCCAGCAGCTTCGGGGTACACCCAGACTTC
>TRBJ2-5|TRBD2|TRBV7-9|few
CASSNSGGLQETQYF
TGTGCCAGCAGCAATAGCGGGGGCCTTCAAGAGACCCAGTACTTC
>TRBJ1-2|NA|TRBV27|NA
CASSPPSAGPYGYTF
TGTGCCAGCAGTCCTCCCTCGGCAGGGCCCTATGGCTACACCTTC
>TRBJ2-3|TRBD2|TRBV4-3|few
CASSPSSGSADTQYF
TGCGCCAGCAGCCCCTCCAGCGGGAGTGCAGATACGCAGTATTTT
>TRBJ2-1|TRBD1|TRBV5-1|few
CASRYRGQVEQFF
TGCGCCAGCAGATATAGGGGGCAGGTTGAGCAGTTCTTC
>TRBJ2-2|NA|TRBV29-1|NA
CSALGQTSTGELFF
TGCAGCGCCCTCGGACAGACAAGTACCGGGGAGCTGTTTTTT
>TRBJ1-5|NA|TRBV28|NA
CASGRSGNQPQHF
TGTGCCAGCGGTAGAAGTGGCAATCAGCCCCAGCATTTT
>TRBJ2-7|NA|TRBV7-9|few
CASSLSSGTSSYEQYF
TGTGCCAGCAGCTTATCTAGTGGGACCTCCTCCTACGAGCAGTACTTC
>TRBJ1-1|NA|TRBV25-1|NA
CASSWGDTEAFF
TGTGCCAGCAGTTGGGGGGATACTGAAGCTTTCTTT
>TRBJ2-7|TRBD1|TRBV7-2|few
CASSSQQGAYEQYF
TGTGCCAGCAGCTCCCAACAGGGGGCCTACGAGCAGTACTTC
>TRBJ2-5|TRBD1|TRBV12-3/TRBV12-4|few
CASSSYRGVLQETQYF
TGTGCCAGCAGTTCCTACAGGGGGGTGCTCCAAGAGACCCAGTACTTC
>TRBJ2-4|NA|TRBV20-1|few
CSAPDIAERGNIQYF
TGCAGTGCCCCGGACATAGCGGAAAGGGGAAACATTCAGTACTTC
>TRBJ2-7|NA|TRBV21-1|few
CASRRPSADHYEQYF
TGTGCCAGCCGCAGACCCTCGGCAGATCATTACGAGCAGTACTTC
>TRBJ2-5|NA|TRBV12-3/TRBV12-4|few
CASSFFRGVQETQYF
TGTGCCAGCAGTTTTTTTAGGGGTGTACAAGAGACCCAGTACTTC
>TRBJ2-3|NA|TRBV7-2|few
CASSPAASTDTQYF
TGTGCCAGCAGCCCGGCAGCAAGCACAGATACGCAGTATTTT
>TRBJ2-3|TRBD1|TRBV6-1|NA
CASRRQGRSTDTQYF
TGTGCCAGCAGGCGACAGGGGCGAAGCACAGATACGCAGTATTTT
>TRBJ2-3|TRBD2|TRBV6-5|NA
CASSPVAGADTQYF
TGTGCCAGCAGTCCAGTAGCGGGAGCAGATACGCAGTATTTT
>TRBJ1-2|NA|TRBV6-5|few
CASSSTVYGYTF
TGTGCCAGCAGCTCCACCGTGTATGGCTACACCTTC
>TRBJ2-7|NA|TRBV4-1|NA
CASSQGVVASYEQYF
TGCGCCAGCAGCCAAGGAGTGGTCGCCTCCTACGAGCAGTACTTC
>TRBJ2-4|NA|TRBV12-3/TRBV12-4|NA
CASSLGSRDIQYF
TGTGCCAGCAGTTTAGGGTCTCGTGACATTCAGTACTTC
>TRBJ2-5|NA|TRBV2|NA
CASSVISGDRKQETQYF
TGTGCCAGCAGTGTAATCTCGGGGGACAGAAAACAAGAGACCCAGTACTTC
>TRBJ2-5|NA|TRBV20-1|NA
CSARRPSQETQYF
TGCAGTGCTAGAAGGCCCTCCCAAGAGACCCAGTACTTC
>TRBJ2-7|TRBD1|TRBV28|NA
CASTWDRDYEQYF
TGTGCCAGTACCTGGGACAGGGACTACGAGCAGTACTTC
>TRBJ1-6|NA|TRBV30|NA
CTYGRVNSPLHF
TGTACCTACGGGAGAGTGAATTCACCCCTCCACTTT
>TRBJ1-2|NA|TRBV12-3/TRBV12-4|NA
CASSFNTQRSKGYTF
TGTGCCAGCAGTTTTAATACCCAAAGATCAAAGGGCTACACCTTC
>TRBJ1-1|TRBD1|TRBV30|few
CAWRQAGGVMNTEAFF
TGTGCCTGGAGGCAAGCAGGGGGCGTCATGAACACTGAAGCTTTCTTT
>TRBJ1-1|NA|TRBV15|few
CATSPRRGRTTEAFF
TGTGCCACCAGCCCCCGGCGGGGGCGGACCACTGAAGCTTTCTTT
>TRBJ1-5|TRBD1|TRBV20-1|NA
CSARRGQGDQPQHF
TGCAGTGCTAGAAGGGGACAGGGGGACCAGCCCCAGCATTTT
>TRBJ2-7|TRBD1|TRBV4-3|NA
CASSQEGTGAYEQYF
TGCGCCAGCAGCCAAGAAGGGACAGGGGCCTACGAGCAGTACTTC
>TRBJ2-3|NA|TRBV7-2|NA
CASSLVADQNTQYF
TGTGCCAGCAGCTTAGTGGCGGACCAAAATACGCAGTATTTT
>TRBJ1-1|NA|TRBV12-3/TRBV12-4|NA
CASSHGGEAFF
TGTGCCAGCAGTCATGGGGGTGAAGCTTTCTTT
>TRBJ1-5|TRBD1|TRBV6-7|NA
CASSYHRGTGGNQPQHF
TGTGCCAGCAGTTACCATCGTGGGACAGGGGGCAATCAGCCCCAGCATTTT
>TRBJ2-6|TRBD1|TRBV25-1|few
CASSDLELDRTLPSGANVLTF
TGTGCCAGCAGTGACTTAGAATTGGACAGGACCTTACCCTCTGGGGCCAACGTCCTGACTTTC
>TRBJ2-3|TRBD2|TRBV6-1|NA
CASNSLAGGTDTQYF
TGTGCCAGCAACTCACTAGCGGGGGGCACAGATACGCAGTATTTT
>TRBJ1-2|NA|TRBV5-1|NA
CASSLVAGAGGYTF
TGCGCCAGCAGCTTAGTTGCAGGGGCTGGTGGCTACACCTTC
>TRBJ2-7|NA|TRBV20-1|NA
CSASFPSTGPYEQYF
TGCAGTGCTAGTTTCCCCAGTACCGGCCCCTACGAGCAGTACTTC
>TRBJ2-1|TRBD2|TRBV5-1|few
CASEDGSGVRNEQFF
TGCGCCAGCGAGGATGGTAGCGGGGTTCGAAATGAGCAGTTCTTC